The rows below give T cell receptor beta chains drawn from one sample of a study of blood T cell repertoires in COVID-19. Method: immunoSEQ multiplex PCR; TCRdb's copy keeps in-frame clones and lacks some. The table lists about 400,000 clones, about 90% of them singletons. Sequencing was done on a sample of PBMCs or T cells enriched from blood (not recorded which). All receptors come from a woman in her thirties who had recovered from COVID-19. Each CDR3 is given with its conserved first and last residue. The D gene is left open where the match is weak. Rows may omit the clone size; those that give it use once, few, many or a size class.

DNA: TGTGCCAGCAGCCCCCGCAGGGGCCAATCCTCCTATAATTCACCCCTCCACTTT
CDR3: CASSPRRGQSSYNSPLHF
size: NA
J: TRBJ1-6
V: TRBV7-2
D: NA

DNA: TGCAGCGTGGACATGGTGGACACTGAAGCTTTCTTT
CDR3: CSVDMVDTEAFF
size: NA
J: TRBJ1-1
V: TRBV29-1
D: NA

DNA: TGTGCCAGCAGCACGGGACAGGGCCCCTACGAGCAGTACTTC
CDR3: CASSTGQGPYEQYF
size: NA
J: TRBJ2-7
V: TRBV28
D: TRBD1

DNA: TGCGCCAGCAGCCGTACCCTAGGGGCTGAAGCTTTCTTT
CDR3: CASSRTLGAEAFF
size: NA
J: TRBJ1-1
V: TRBV5-1
D: NA

DNA: TGTGCTAGTGCCCTTACAGGGGGATTAGGAGGAGCTTTCTTT
CDR3: CASALTGGLGGAFF
size: NA
J: TRBJ1-1
V: TRBV12-5
D: TRBD1

DNA: TGCGCCAGCAGCCAAGGACAGGCGAGCGAGCAGTACTTC
CDR3: CASSQGQASEQYF
size: NA
J: TRBJ2-7
V: TRBV4-1
D: NA

DNA: TGTGCCAGTAGGGGGAGCTCCTACGAGCAGTACTTC
CDR3: CASRGSSYEQYF
size: NA
J: TRBJ2-7
V: TRBV19
D: NA

DNA: TGTGCCAGCAGCTTAGCTCGTCGGGATACGCAGTATTTT
CDR3: CASSLARRDTQYF
size: NA
J: TRBJ2-3
V: TRBV11-2
D: NA

DNA: TGCGCCAGCAGTCAGGTACCAACGGGACAGCTGAACACTGAAGCTTTCTTT
CDR3: CASSQVPTGQLNTEAFF
size: NA
J: TRBJ1-1
V: TRBV23-1
D: TRBD1

DNA: TGTGCCAGCAGCGCCCGGACCGGGGGGGAGACCCAGTACTTC
CDR3: CASSARTGGETQYF
size: NA
J: TRBJ2-5
V: TRBV11-3
D: TRBD2

DNA: TGTGCCAGCAGTCGGGACAGGCCAGAATTCTACGAGCAGTACTTC
CDR3: CASSRDRPEFYEQYF
size: NA
J: TRBJ2-7
V: TRBV6-5
D: TRBD1

DNA: TGCGCCAGCAGGGAGCTTTCGGGACAGGTTTATGGCTACACCTTC
CDR3: CASRELSGQVYGYTF
size: NA
J: TRBJ1-2
V: TRBV5-1
D: TRBD1

DNA: TGTGCCAGCAGCCCCCCCAGAAGGGGTGGTGGCTACACCTTC
CDR3: CASSPPRRGGGYTF
size: NA
J: TRBJ1-2
V: TRBV28
D: NA

DNA: TGTGCCAGCAGCCAAGATCAATCTCTCAGGGCCCTTGAAGCTTTCTTT
CDR3: CASSQDQSLRALEAFF
size: NA
J: TRBJ1-1
V: TRBV14
D: NA

DNA: TGTGCCGCGGCCCTGAGTAGCGGGGGCCCAAGGACCGGGGAGCTGTTTTTT
CDR3: CAAALSSGGPRTGELFF
size: NA
J: TRBJ2-2
V: TRBV7-9
D: TRBD2

DNA: TGTGCCAGCAGCGATCTCTTCCGGGCCCGAGGGACTGAAGCTTTCTTT
CDR3: CASSDLFRARGTEAFF
size: NA
J: TRBJ1-1
V: TRBV14
D: NA

DNA: TGCGCCAGCAGCCAAGGAATACCGGGCACAGATACGCAGTATTTT
CDR3: CASSQGIPGTDTQYF
size: once
J: TRBJ2-3
V: TRBV4-3
D: NA

DNA: TGTGCCAGCAGCCCAACTACAGGGTCGGGTAATTCACCCCTCCACTTT
CDR3: CASSPTTGSGNSPLHF
size: once
J: TRBJ1-6
V: TRBV27
D: NA

DNA: TGTGCCAGCAGTCAGGACAGGGGCCCCTACAATGAGCAGTTCTTC
CDR3: CASSQDRGPYNEQFF
size: NA
J: TRBJ2-1
V: TRBV6-2/TRBV6-3
D: TRBD1

DNA: TGCGCCAGCAGCACCGGACTGACTAGCTCCTATAATTCACCCCTCCACTTT
CDR3: CASSTGLTSSYNSPLHF
size: NA
J: TRBJ1-6
V: TRBV5-1
D: NA

DNA: TGTGCCAGCAGCTTAGCTTGGGGAGCAACTAATGAAAAACTGTTTTTT
CDR3: CASSLAWGATNEKLFF
size: NA
J: TRBJ1-4
V: TRBV7-9
D: NA

DNA: TGTGCCAGCAGTAGGCTAGCGGATAACAATGAGCAGTTCTTC
CDR3: CASSRLADNNEQFF
size: NA
J: TRBJ2-1
V: TRBV6-4
D: TRBD2

DNA: TGTGCCAGCAGTGAAGAGCGGCTGGGGTTGGGTATATGGCGTGATTCACCCCTCCACTTT
CDR3: CASSEERLGLGIWRDSPLHF
size: NA
J: TRBJ1-6
V: TRBV6-1
D: NA

DNA: TGTGCCAGCAGCGGACAGGGCGAGTACGAGCAGTACTTC
CDR3: CASSGQGEYEQYF
size: NA
J: TRBJ2-7
V: TRBV25-1
D: TRBD1

DNA: TGTGCCAGCGGAGGACAGGGAGGGAACTATGGCTACACCTTC
CDR3: CASGGQGGNYGYTF
size: NA
J: TRBJ1-2
V: TRBV2
D: TRBD1

DNA: TGTGCCAGTAGTGATGCGCGAGGGATCAATAATGAAAAACTGTTTTTT
CDR3: CASSDARGINNEKLFF
size: NA
J: TRBJ1-4
V: TRBV19
D: NA

DNA: TGTGCCAGCAGCTTCCCCGGGGACTACGAGCAGTACTTC
CDR3: CASSFPGDYEQYF
size: NA
J: TRBJ2-7
V: TRBV14
D: NA

DNA: TGTGCCATCAGTGAGTCTGGCGGGAGGGGGTCCTACGAGCAGTACTTC
CDR3: CAISESGGRGSYEQYF
size: NA
J: TRBJ2-7
V: TRBV10-3
D: TRBD2

DNA: TGTGCCAGCAGCCAACGTGGGGGGGGCAATCAGCCCCAGCATTTT
CDR3: CASSQRGGGNQPQHF
size: once
J: TRBJ1-5
V: TRBV3-1/TRBV3-2
D: NA

DNA: TGTGCCAGCAGTTTTTCTGGCTTGAATGAGCAGTTCTTC
CDR3: CASSFSGLNEQFF
size: NA
J: TRBJ2-1
V: TRBV28
D: NA

DNA: TGCGCCAGCAGCCGAGGGGGGACAGGGGCTAGCTATGGCTACACCTTC
CDR3: CASSRGGTGASYGYTF
size: NA
J: TRBJ1-2
V: TRBV5-1
D: TRBD1

DNA: TGTGCCTGGAGTCCCAGACTTTTATTGAACACTGAAGCTTTCTTT
CDR3: CAWSPRLLLNTEAFF
size: NA
J: TRBJ1-1
V: TRBV30
D: NA

DNA: TGTGCCACCAGCAGGGACTTAGCTGACACCGGGGAGCTGTTTTTT
CDR3: CATSRDLADTGELFF
size: NA
J: TRBJ2-2
V: TRBV15
D: NA

DNA: TGTGCCAGCAGAAAATCGCGGGACTCTCTTTCGAGAAAACTACTTTTT
CDR3: CASRKSRDSLSRKLLF
size: NA
J: TRBJ1-4
V: TRBV28
D: NA

DNA: TGTGCCAGCAGCTTAGCGGGGGGGCCCTACAATGAGCAGTTCTTC
CDR3: CASSLAGGPYNEQFF
size: NA
J: TRBJ2-1
V: TRBV7-9
D: NA

DNA: TGTGCCAGCAGCCCTGACAGGGGCTTTTCCTACGAGCAGTACTTC
CDR3: CASSPDRGFSYEQYF
size: once
J: TRBJ2-7
V: TRBV11-3
D: TRBD1

DNA: TGCGCCAGCAAGGTGGGGCGTGAAGAGTATGGCTACACCTTC
CDR3: CASKVGREEYGYTF
size: NA
J: TRBJ1-2
V: TRBV5-1
D: NA

DNA: TGTGCCAGCAAACAGAATTTGAACACTGAAGCTTTCTTT
CDR3: CASKQNLNTEAFF
size: NA
J: TRBJ1-1
V: TRBV27
D: NA

DNA: TGTGCCAGCAGCTCAGGGGCCAGACCTGAAGCTTTCTTT
CDR3: CASSSGARPEAFF
size: NA
J: TRBJ1-1
V: TRBV7-3
D: NA

DNA: TGTGCCAGTAGTAGGGACAGCTACAATGAGCAGTTCTTC
CDR3: CASSRDSYNEQFF
size: NA
J: TRBJ2-1
V: TRBV19
D: TRBD1

DNA: TGTGCCAGCAGTTTATTCCGCGCAGATACGCAGTATTTT
CDR3: CASSLFRADTQYF
size: NA
J: TRBJ2-3
V: TRBV28
D: NA

DNA: TGTGCCAGCTCACCAGCCACAGGGTCTACACCCCTCCACTTT
CDR3: CASSPATGSTPLHF
size: NA
J: TRBJ1-6
V: TRBV18
D: NA

DNA: TGTGCCAGCGGGGAGTCTGGTAGCTCCTACAATGAGCAGTTCTTC
CDR3: CASGESGSSYNEQFF
size: NA
J: TRBJ2-1
V: TRBV6-4
D: NA

DNA: TGTGCCAGCAGCCAGGGACAGGGGGCGAACTCCTATAATTCACCCCTCCACTTT
CDR3: CASSQGQGANSYNSPLHF
size: NA
J: TRBJ1-6
V: TRBV4-2
D: TRBD1

DNA: TGTGCCAGCGGGACAGGGGTTCAGAACACTGAAGCTTTCTTT
CDR3: CASGTGVQNTEAFF
size: NA
J: TRBJ1-1
V: TRBV2
D: TRBD1

DNA: TGCAGCGCCCTCGTGGCGGGAGGCCAGCCCCAGCATTTT
CDR3: CSALVAGGQPQHF
size: NA
J: TRBJ1-5
V: TRBV29-1
D: NA

DNA: TGTGCCAGCAGCTATAGCGATCGCTACGAGCAGTACTTC
CDR3: CASSYSDRYEQYF
size: NA
J: TRBJ2-7
V: TRBV3-1/TRBV3-2
D: NA

DNA: TGTGCCAGCAGCTTACTCGGGGTCCGAATTCCCAACACTGAAGCTTTCTTT
CDR3: CASSLLGVRIPNTEAFF
size: NA
J: TRBJ1-1
V: TRBV11-2
D: NA

DNA: TGTGCCAGCAGCTTACGCGGGAGCTCCTACAATGAGCAGTTCTTC
CDR3: CASSLRGSSYNEQFF
size: NA
J: TRBJ2-1
V: TRBV7-2
D: TRBD2

DNA: TGTGCCAGCAGTTTAGTCTCGGGGGAACCTTTGTGGGGTCAGCCCCAGCATTTT
CDR3: CASSLVSGEPLWGQPQHF
size: NA
J: TRBJ1-5
V: TRBV28
D: NA

DNA: TGCGCCAGCAGCCAAATTTTCCCGACTAGGGTCTACAATGAGCAGTTCTTC
CDR3: CASSQIFPTRVYNEQFF
size: NA
J: TRBJ2-1
V: TRBV4-3
D: NA

DNA: TGTGCCAGCAGGCCGGACAACTATAACACCGGGGAGCTGTTTTTT
CDR3: CASRPDNYNTGELFF
size: NA
J: TRBJ2-2
V: TRBV7-9
D: NA